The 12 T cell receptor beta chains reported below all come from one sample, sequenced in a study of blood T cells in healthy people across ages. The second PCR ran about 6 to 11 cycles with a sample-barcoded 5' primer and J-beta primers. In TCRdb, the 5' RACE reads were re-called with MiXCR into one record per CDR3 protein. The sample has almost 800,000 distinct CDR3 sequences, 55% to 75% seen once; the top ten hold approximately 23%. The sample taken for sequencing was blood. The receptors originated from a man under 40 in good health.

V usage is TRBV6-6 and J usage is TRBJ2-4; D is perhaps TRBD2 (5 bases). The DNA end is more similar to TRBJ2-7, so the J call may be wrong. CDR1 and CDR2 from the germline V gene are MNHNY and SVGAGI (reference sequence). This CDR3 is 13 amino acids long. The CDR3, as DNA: TGTGCCAGCACCTTGGACTCCTACTACGAGCAGTACTTC. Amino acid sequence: CASTLDSYYEQYF.

The CDR3 bases are TGCGCCAGCAGCCCGGGGGAGATCACAGATACGCAGTATTTT. Encoded protein: CASSPGEITDTQYF. The genes are TRBV5-1 and TRBJ2-3, with a possible D match to TRBD2 (6 bases). V shed 4 bases and J shed 2 bases, with 11 bases lying between them. CDR1 and CDR2 from the germline V gene are SGHRS and YFSETQ. The CDR3 runs 14 residues.

Written as DNA, the CDR3 is TGTGCCAGCAGCTTAGCCTCCGGCGGGGGGGCGTTGGAGACCCAGTACTTC. The encoded protein is CASSLASGGGALETQYF. The chain has TRBV7-2 and TRBJ2-5, with TRBD2 identical over 9 bases. V trimming: 0 bases; J trimming: 5 bases; junction bases outside the gene matches: 10. Germline V gives CDR1 SGHTA, CDR2 FQGNSA. The CDR3 is made up of 17 amino acids.

The CDR3 sequence: CASSVDSRGADEQFF. The DNA of the CDR3 is TGTGCCAGCAGCGTAGATAGCAGGGGGGCAGATGAGCAGTTCTTC. The chain has TRBV9 and TRBJ2-1, with D possibly matching TRBD1 (7 bases). Germline CDR1 is SGDLS and CDR2 is YYNGEE. The V end lost 0 bases, the J end lost 8 bases, and 15 bases lay between the germline ends. The CDR3 runs 15 residues.

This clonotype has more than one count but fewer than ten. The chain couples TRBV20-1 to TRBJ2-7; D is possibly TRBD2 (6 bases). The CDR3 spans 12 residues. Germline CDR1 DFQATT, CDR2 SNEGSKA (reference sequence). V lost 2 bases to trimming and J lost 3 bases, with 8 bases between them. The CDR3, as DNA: TGCAGTGCTAGATGGGACTTCTACGAGCAGTACTTC. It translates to CSARWDFYEQYF.

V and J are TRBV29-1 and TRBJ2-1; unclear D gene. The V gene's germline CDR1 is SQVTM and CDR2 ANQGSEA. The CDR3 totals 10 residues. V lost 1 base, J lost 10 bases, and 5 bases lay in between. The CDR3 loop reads CSVEGPEQFF. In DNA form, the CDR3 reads TGCAGCGTTGAAGGGCCAGAGCAGTTCTTC.

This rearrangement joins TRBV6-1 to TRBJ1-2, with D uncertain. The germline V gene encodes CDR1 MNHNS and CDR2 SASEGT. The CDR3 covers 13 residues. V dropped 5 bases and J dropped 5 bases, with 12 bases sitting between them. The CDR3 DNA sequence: TGTGCCAGCAGTCAGGACGGTTGGTATGGCTACACCTTC. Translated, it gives CASSQDGWYGYTF.

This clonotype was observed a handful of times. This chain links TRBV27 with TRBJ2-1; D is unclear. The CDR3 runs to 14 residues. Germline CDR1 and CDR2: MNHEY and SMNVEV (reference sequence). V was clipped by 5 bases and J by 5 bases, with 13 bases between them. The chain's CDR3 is CASSPPKADNEQFF. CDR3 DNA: TGTGCCAGCAGTCCGCCGAAGGCAGACAATGAGCAGTTCTTC.

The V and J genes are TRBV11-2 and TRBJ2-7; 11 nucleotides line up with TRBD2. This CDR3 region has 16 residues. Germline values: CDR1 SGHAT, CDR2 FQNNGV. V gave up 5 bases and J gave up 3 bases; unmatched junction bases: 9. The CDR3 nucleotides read TGTGCCAGCAGCCAACCACTAGCGGGGGTTAGCTACGAGCAGTACTTC. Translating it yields CASSQPLAGVSYEQYF.

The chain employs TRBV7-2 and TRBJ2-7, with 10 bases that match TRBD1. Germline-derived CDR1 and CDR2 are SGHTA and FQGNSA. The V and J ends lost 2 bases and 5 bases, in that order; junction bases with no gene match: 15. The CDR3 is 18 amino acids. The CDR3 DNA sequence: TGTGCCAGCAGCTTAAAAACCGGACAGGGGGGGAGCTATCACGAGCAGTACTTC. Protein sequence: CASSLKTGQGGSYHEQYF.

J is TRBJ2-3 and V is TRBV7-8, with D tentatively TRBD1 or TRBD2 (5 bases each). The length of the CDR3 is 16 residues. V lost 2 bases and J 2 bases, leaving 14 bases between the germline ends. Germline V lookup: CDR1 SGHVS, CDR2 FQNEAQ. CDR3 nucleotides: TGTGCCAGCAGCTTATATACCGAGGGGTCCACAGATACGCAGTATTTT. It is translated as CASSLYTEGSTDTQYF.

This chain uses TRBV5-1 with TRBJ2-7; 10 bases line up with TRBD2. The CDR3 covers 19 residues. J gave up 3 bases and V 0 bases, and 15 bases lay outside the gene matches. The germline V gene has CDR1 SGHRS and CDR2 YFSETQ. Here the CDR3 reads CASSLALSTSGNFLYEQYF. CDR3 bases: TGCGCCAGCAGCTTGGCCCTCTCCACTAGCGGGAATTTCCTCTACGAGCAGTACTTC.